The sequence of this T cell receptor (beta chain) was determined in a study of identical twins. In the case of this clonotype: What it binds is unknown.

In TCRdb, the 5' RACE reads were re-called with MiXCR into one record per CDR3 protein. In the table there are a few hundred thousand distinct CDR3 sequences, more than 20% of which are singletons. Regarding the study as a whole: In drawing conclusions, the study used cross-sectional statistical analysis and did not follow the same donors.

Per germline, CDR1 SGHVS and CDR2 FNYEAQ. This CDR3 is built from 14 residues. The V segment lost 1 base and the J segment 3 bases; nucleotides outside the gene matches: 3. These data also featured in a second study, about T cells expressing NK-cell markers. That work contributes: What remained unclear was the HCMV specificity of expanded NKG2C+ T cell clones.

The material sequenced was CD4+ T cells sorted from blood. The chain links TRBV7-6 to TRBJ2-7; TRBD1 matches 7 bases. The sequence was collected from a woman between 18 and 30 years old in good health. The CDR3, as DNA: TGTGCCAGCAGCTTAGGGGGACAGCTCTACGAGCAGTACTTC. This gives the protein CASSLGGQLYEQYF.